The clone carrying this T cell receptor beta chain was seen more than once but under ten times. Germline-derived CDR1 and CDR2 are GTSNPN and SVGIG (reference sequence). The CDR3 covers 12 residues. Trimming shortened V by 5 bases and J by 3 bases, and 8 bases separated the two germline ends. The source of the sample is a study of beta chain features in type 1 diabetes. Every bit of the isolated RNA underwent reverse transcription, so sequencing read expressed TCRB transcripts. Profiled with immunoSEQ multiplex PCR; TCRdb holds only in-frame clones, not every one. Here the sample spans under 150,000 clones, less than 9% being singletons.

The sequence derives from a woman aged 30 to 39 in good health. The genes are TRBV30 and TRBJ1-3; unclear D gene. Input material: central memory CD4+ T cells from blood. The CDR3 reads CAWDRSGNTIYF. DNA of the CDR3: TGTGCCTGGGATAGAAGTGGAAACACCATATATTTT.